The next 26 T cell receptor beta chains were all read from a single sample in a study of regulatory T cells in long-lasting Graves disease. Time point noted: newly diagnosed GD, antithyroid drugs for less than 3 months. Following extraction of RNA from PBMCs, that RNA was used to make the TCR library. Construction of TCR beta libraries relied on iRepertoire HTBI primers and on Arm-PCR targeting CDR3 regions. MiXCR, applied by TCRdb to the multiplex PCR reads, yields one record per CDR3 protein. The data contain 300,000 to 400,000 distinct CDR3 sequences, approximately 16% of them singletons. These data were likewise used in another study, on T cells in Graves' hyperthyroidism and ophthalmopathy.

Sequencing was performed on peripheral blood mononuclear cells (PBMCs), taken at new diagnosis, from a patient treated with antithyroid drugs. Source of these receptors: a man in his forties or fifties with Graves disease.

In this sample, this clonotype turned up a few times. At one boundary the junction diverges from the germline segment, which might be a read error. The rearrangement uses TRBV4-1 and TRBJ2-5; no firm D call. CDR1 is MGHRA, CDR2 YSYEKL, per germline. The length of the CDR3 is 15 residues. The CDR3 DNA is TGTGCCAGCAGCCAAGATTTTTGGGGTTCGGAGACCCAGTACTTC. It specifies CASSQDFWGSETQYF.

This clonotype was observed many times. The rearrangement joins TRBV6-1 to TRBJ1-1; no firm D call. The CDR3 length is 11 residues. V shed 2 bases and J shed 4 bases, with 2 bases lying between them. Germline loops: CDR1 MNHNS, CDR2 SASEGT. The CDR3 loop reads CASSEITEAFF. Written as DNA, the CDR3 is TGTGCCAGCAGTGAAATCACTGAAGCTTTCTTT.

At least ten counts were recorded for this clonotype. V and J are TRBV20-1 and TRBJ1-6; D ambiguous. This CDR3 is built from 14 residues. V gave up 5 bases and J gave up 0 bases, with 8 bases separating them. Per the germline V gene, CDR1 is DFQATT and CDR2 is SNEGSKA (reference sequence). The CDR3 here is CSAPRSSYNSPLHF. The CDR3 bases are TGCAGTGCTCCGCGGAGCTCCTATAATTCACCCCTCCACTTT.

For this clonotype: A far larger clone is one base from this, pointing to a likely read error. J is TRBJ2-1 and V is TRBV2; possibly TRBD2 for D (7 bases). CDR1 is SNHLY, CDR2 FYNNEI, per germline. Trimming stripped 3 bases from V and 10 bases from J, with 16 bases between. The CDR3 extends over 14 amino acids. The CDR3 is CASSESRGGNEQFF. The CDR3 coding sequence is TGTGCCAGCAGTGAGTCCAGGGGAGGGAACGAGCAGTTCTTC.

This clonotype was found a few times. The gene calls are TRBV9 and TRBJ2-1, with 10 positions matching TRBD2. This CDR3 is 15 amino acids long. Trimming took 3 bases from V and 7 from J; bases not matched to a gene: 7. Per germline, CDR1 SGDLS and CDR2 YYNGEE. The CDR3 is CASSASSGGTNEQFF. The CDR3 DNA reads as TGTGCCAGCAGCGCATCTAGCGGGGGTACGAATGAGCAGTTCTTC.

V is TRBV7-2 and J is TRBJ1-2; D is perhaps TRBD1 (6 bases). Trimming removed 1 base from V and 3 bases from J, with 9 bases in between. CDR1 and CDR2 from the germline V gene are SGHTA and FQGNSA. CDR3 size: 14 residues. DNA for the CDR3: TGTGCCAGCAGCTTAGGGACAGCCTACTATGGCTACACCTTC. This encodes CASSLGTAYYGYTF.

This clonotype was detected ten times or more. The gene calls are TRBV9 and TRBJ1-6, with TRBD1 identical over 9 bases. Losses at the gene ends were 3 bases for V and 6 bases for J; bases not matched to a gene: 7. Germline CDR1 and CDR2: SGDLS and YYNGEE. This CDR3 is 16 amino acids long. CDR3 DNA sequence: TGTGCCAGCAGCGCCTCAACAGGGGGCGGTAATTCACCCCTCCACTTT. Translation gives CASSASTGGGNSPLHF. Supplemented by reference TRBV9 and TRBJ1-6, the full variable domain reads DSGVTQTPKHLITATGQRVTLRCSPRSGDLSVYWYQQSLDQGLQFLIQYYNGEERAKGNILERFSAQQFPDLHSELNLSSLELGDSALYFCASSASTGGGNSPLHFGNGTRLTVT.

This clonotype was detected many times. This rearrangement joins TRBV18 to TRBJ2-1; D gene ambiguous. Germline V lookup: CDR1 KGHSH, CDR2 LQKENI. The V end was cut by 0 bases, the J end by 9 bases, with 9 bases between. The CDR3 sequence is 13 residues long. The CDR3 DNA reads TGTGCCAGCTCACCACCTACTCGTACTGAGCAGTTCTTC. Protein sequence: CASSPPTRTEQFF.

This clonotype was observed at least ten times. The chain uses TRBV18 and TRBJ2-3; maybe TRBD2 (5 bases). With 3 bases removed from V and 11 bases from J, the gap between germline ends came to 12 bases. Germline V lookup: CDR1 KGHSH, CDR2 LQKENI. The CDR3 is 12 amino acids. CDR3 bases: TGTGCCAGCTCACCTTCGACCCGGGAGCAGTATTTT. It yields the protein CASSPSTREQYF.

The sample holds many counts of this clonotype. The CDR3 sequence: CASGLVSSGDTEAFF. The CDR3 DNA reads TGTGCTAGTGGTTTGGTATCCTCTGGGGACACTGAAGCTTTCTTT. The rearrangement links TRBV12-5 to TRBJ1-1; D gene uncertain. The germline V and J ends were trimmed by 0 bases and 3 bases, with 11 bases remaining between them. The germline CDR1 and CDR2 sequences are LGHNT and FRNRAP. The CDR3 extends over 15 amino acids. The complete variable domain, with remaining parts taken from reference TRBV12-5 and TRBJ1-1, reads DARVTQTPRHKVTEMGQEVTMRCQPILGHNTVFWYRQTMMQGLELLAYFRNRAPLDDSGMPKDRFSAEMPDATLATLKIQPSEPRDSAVYFCASGLVSSGDTEAFFGQGTRLTVV.

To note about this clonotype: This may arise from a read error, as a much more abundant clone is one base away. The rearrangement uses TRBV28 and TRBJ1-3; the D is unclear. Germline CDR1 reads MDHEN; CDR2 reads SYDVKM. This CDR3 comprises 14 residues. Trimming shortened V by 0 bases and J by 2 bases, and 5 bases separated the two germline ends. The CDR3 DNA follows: TGTGCCAGCAGTTTATGGGAGCCTGGAAACACCATATATTTT. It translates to CASSLWEPGNTIYF.

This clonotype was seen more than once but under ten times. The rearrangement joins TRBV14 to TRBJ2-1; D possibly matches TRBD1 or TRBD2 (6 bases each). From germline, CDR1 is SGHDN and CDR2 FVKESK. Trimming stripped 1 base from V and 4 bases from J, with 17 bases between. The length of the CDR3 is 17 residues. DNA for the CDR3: TGTGCCAGCAGCCAAGGAGTCTCCCGGGGGACATACAATGAGCAGTTCTTC. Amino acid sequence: CASSQGVSRGTYNEQFF.

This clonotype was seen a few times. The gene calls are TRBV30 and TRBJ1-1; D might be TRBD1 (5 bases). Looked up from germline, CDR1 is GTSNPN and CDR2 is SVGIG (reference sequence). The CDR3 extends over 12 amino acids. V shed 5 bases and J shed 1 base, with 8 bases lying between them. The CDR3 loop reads CAWDRANTEAFF. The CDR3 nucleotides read TGTGCCTGGGACAGAGCGAACACTGAAGCTTTCTTT.

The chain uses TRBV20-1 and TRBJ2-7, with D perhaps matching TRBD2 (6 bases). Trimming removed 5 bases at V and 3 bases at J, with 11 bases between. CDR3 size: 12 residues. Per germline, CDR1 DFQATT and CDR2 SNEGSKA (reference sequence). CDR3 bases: TGCAGTGCTGGCGGGACTTACTACGAGCAGTACTTC. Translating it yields CSAGGTYYEQYF.

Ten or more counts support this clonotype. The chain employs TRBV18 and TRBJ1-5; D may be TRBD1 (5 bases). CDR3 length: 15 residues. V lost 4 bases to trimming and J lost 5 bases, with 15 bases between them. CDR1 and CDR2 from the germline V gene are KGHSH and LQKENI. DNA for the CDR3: TGTGCCAGCTCACAACTAGGGGCGGCTGATCAGCCCCAGCATTTT. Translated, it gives CASSQLGAADQPQHF.

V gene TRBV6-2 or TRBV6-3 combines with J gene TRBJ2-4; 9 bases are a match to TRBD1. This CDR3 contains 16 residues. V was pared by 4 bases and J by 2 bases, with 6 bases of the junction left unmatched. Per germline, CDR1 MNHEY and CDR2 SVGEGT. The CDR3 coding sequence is TGTGCCAGCAGTTTCACAGGGGGCAGGACCAAAAACATTCAGTACTTC. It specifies CASSFTGGRTKNIQYF.

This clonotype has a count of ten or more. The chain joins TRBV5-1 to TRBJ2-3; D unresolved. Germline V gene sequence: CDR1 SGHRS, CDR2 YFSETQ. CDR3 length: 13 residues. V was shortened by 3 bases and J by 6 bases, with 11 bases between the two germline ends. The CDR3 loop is CASSSDREDTQYF. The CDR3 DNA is TGCGCCAGCAGCTCGGACCGAGAGGATACGCAGTATTTT.

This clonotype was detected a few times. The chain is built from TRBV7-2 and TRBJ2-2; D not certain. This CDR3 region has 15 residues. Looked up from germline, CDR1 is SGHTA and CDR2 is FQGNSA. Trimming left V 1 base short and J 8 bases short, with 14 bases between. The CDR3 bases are TGTGCCAGCAGCTTAGAGGCATATTCATCGGGGGAGCTGTTTTTT. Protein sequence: CASSLEAYSSGELFF.

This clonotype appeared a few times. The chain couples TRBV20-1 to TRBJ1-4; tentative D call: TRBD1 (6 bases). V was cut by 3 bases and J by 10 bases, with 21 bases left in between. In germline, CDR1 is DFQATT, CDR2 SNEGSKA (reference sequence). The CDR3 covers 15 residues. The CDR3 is CSASPLTGPRGKLFF. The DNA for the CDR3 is TGCAGTGCTAGTCCGCTTACAGGGCCGCGGGGAAAACTGTTTTTT.

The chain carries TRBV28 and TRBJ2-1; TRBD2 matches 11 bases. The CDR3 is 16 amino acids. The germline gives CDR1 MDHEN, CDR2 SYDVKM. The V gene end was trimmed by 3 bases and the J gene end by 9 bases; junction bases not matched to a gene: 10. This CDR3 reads CASSFSLAGDPPEQFF. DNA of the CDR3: TGTGCCAGCAGTTTCTCACTAGCGGGGGATCCTCCTGAGCAGTTCTTC. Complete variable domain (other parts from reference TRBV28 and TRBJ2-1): DVKVTQSSRYLVKRTGEKVFLECVQDMDHENMFWYRQDPGLGLRLIYFSYDVKMKEKGDIPEGYSVSREKKERFSLILESASTNQTSMYLCASSFSLAGDPPEQFFGPGTRLTVL.

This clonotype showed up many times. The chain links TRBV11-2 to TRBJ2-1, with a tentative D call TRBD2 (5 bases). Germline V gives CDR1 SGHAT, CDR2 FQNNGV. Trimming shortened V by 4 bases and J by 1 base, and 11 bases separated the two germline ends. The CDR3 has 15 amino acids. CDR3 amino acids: CASSSTGMSYNEQFF. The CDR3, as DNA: TGTGCCAGCAGCTCTACCGGGATGTCCTACAATGAGCAGTTCTTC.

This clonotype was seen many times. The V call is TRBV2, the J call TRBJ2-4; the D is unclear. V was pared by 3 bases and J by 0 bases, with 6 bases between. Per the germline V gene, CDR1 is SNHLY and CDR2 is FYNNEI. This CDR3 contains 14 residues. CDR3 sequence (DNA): TGTGCCAGCAGTGAGCGGATAGCCAAAAACATTCAGTACTTC. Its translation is CASSERIAKNIQYF. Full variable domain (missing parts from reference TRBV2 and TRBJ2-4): EPEVTQTPSHQVTQMGQEVILRCVPISNHLYFYWYRQILGQKVEFLVSFYNNEISEKSEIFDDQFSVERPDGSNFTLKIRSTKLEDSAMYFCASSERIAKNIQYFGAGTRLSVL.

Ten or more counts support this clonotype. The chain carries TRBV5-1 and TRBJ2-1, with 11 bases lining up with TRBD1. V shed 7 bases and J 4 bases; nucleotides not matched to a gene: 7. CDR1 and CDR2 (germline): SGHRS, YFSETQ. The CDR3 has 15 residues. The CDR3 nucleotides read TGCGCCAGCCACCTCGGGACAGGGGGATACAATGAGCAGTTCTTC. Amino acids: CASHLGTGGYNEQFF.

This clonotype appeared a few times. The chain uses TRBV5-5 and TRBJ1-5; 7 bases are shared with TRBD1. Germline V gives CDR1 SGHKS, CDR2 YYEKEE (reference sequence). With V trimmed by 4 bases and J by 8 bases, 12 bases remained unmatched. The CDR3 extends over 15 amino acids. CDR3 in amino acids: CASSATTGAMEPQHF. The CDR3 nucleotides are TGTGCCAGCAGCGCAACCACAGGGGCGATGGAGCCCCAGCATTTT.

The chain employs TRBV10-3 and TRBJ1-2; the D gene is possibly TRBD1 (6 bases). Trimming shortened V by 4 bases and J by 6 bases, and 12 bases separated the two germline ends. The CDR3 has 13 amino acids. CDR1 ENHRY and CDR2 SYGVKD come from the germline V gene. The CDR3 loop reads CAISGQVLDGYTF. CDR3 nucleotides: TGTGCCATCAGTGGACAGGTGCTGGATGGCTACACCTTC.

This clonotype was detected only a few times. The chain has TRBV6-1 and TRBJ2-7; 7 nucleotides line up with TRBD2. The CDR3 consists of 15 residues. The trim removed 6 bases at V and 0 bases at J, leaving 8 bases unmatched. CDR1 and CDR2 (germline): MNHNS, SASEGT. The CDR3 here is CASSPSGVNSYEQYF. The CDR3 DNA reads TGTGCCAGCAGCCCCAGCGGGGTGAACTCCTACGAGCAGTACTTC.